This TCR beta chain was sequenced in a study of shared clonotypes between healthy human individuals. Across the whole study: Donor ages ranged 18 to 49 years: a couple of women, a few men.

The CDR3 has 13 residues. Trimming took off 1 base at V and 5 bases at J, with 11 bases between the two ends. Germline CDR1 reads GTSNPN; CDR2 reads SVGIG (reference sequence). Data came from immunoSEQ multiplex PCR; TCRdb stores just in-frame clones and leaves some out. The profile covers fewer than 550,000 clones, with over 75% appearing a single time and around an eighth taken by the ten largest. This chain uses TRBV30 with TRBJ2-5, with D perhaps TRBD2 (6 bases). The sequence was obtained from a woman in her forties in good health. Some clones in this sample may be carry-over from other donors' samples. The sequenced material came from PBMCs. The CDR3 sequence: CAWSGGVEETQYF. CDR3 DNA sequence: TGTGCCTGGAGTGGGGGGGTAGAGGAGACCCAGTACTTC.